This T cell receptor beta chain was sequenced in a study of identical twins. Germline assignment: CDR1 SGHAT and CDR2 FQNNGV. V shed 5 bases, J shed 0 bases, and the junction held 5 bases outside the gene matches. The CDR3 has 16 amino acids. TCRdb re-called the 5' RACE reads through MiXCR, storing one row per CDR3 protein. The table has 1.5 million to 2 million distinct CDR3 sequences, around 33% seen once. This clonotype was seen more than once but under ten times. Sequencing input: cord blood. The chain combines TRBV11-2 with TRBJ1-4; 8 nucleotides match TRBD1. This receptor was obtained from a newborn girl in good health. The chain's CDR3 is CASSILQGATNEKLFF. In DNA, the CDR3 is TGTGCCAGCAGCATACTACAGGGGGCAACTAATGAAAAACTGTTTTTT.